These 3 T cell receptor beta chains were sequenced from one sample in a study of CD8+CD57+ T cells in acquired aplastic anemia. Investigators profiled TCR beta VDJ and CDR3 from genomic DNA template. MiXCR, run by TCRdb on the reads, gives a single entry per CDR3 protein. The sample includes 350,000 to 450,000 distinct CDR3 sequences, roughly 64% seen only once; the top ten take approximately 3.8%. Input material: sorted CD4+, CD8+, or CD8+CD57+ T cells (not recorded which) from PBMCs. Receptors were obtained from a human donor in good health, serving as a control.

This clonotype was seen many times. This chain uses TRBV20-1 with TRBJ2-1, with TRBD2 matching over 14 bases. CDR3 length: 15 residues. Germline CDR1 and CDR2: DFQATT and SNEGSKA (reference sequence). V shed 1 base and J 5 bases; nucleotides not matched to a gene: 1. DNA for the CDR3: TGCAGTGCTAGAGCGACTAGCGGGGGGGACAATGAGCAGTTCTTC. It is translated as CSARATSGGDNEQFF.

The rearrangement uses TRBV20-1 and TRBJ1-6, with TRBD1 matching over 10 bases. After removal of 6 bases from V and 5 bases from J, the junction contained 10 bases not matched to a gene. The CDR3 runs 16 residues. Per the germline V gene, CDR1 is DFQATT and CDR2 is SNEGSKA (reference sequence). CDR3 protein: CSAGGQGDGDNSPLHF. The DNA of the CDR3 is TGCAGTGCGGGAGGACAGGGGGATGGTGATAATTCACCCCTCCACTTT.

This clonotype was seen just once. Germline is not matched at one junction end, which may reflect a read error. The chain employs TRBV10-3 and TRBJ1-6; D is ambiguous. The V gene's germline CDR1 is ENHRY and CDR2 SYGVKD. The CDR3 spans 12 residues. The CDR3 loop is CASSPGNSASHF. The DNA for the CDR3 is TGTGCCAGCAGTCCCGGGAATTCGGCGTCACACTTT.